This TCR beta chain was profiled in a study of blood T cell repertoires in COVID-19. Study context: From the United States, Italy and Spain came samples of acute and convalescent COVID-19. T cells, B-cell-depleted T cells, or PBMCs provided the cDNA or gDNA that served as material.

How the authors handled the data: Quantification of nucleated cells was approximated via reference gene primer amplification. Method: immunoSEQ multiplex PCR; TCRdb's copy keeps in-frame clones and lacks some. Clone size and V and J calls were adopted from that table, with D and trimming inferred from the DNA. The repertoire holds tens of thousands of clones, 60% to 85% seen once, with over 20% in the top ten. This clone was observed a single time. The germline V gene encodes CDR1 SEHNR and CDR2 FQNEAQ (reference sequence). V lost 5 bases to trimming and J lost 3 bases; unmatched junction nucleotides: 11. The CDR3 totals 17 residues.

Sequencing was performed on peripheral blood. This sequence originates from a man between 65 and 85 years old with acute or convalescent COVID-19. This rearrangement joins TRBV7-9 to TRBJ2-2; TRBD2 aligns across 8 bases. The CDR3 spells CASSPFNGRADTGELFF. CDR3 DNA sequence: TGTGCCAGCAGCCCATTTAACGGGAGGGCCGACACCGGGGAGCTGTTTTTT.